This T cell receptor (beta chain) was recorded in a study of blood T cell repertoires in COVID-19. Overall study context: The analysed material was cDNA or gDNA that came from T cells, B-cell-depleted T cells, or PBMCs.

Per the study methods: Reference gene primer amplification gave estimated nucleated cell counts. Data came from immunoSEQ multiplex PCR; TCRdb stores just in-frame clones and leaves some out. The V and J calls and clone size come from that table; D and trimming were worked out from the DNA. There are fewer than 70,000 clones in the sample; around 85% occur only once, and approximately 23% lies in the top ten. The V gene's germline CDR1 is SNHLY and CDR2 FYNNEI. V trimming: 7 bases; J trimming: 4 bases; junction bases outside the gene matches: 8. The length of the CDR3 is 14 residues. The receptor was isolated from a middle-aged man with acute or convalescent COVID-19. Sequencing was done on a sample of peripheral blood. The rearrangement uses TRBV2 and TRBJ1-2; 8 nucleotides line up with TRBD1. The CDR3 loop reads CASIRDGQGYGYTF. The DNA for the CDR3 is TGTGCCAGCATTAGAGACGGACAGGGCTATGGCTACACCTTC.